This T cell receptor beta chain emerged from a study of cytomegalovirus exposure and HLA in healthy donors. The germline V gene encodes CDR1 MGHDK and CDR2 SYGVNS. V shed 7 bases and J shed 4 bases, with 22 bases lying between them. The CDR3 is 16 residues long. The primer mix had 60 Vbeta and 13 Jbeta primers. Some clones are missing from TCRdb's copy, which holds only in-frame ones; the method was immunoSEQ multiplex PCR. This repertoire shows 100,000 to 150,000 clones, roughly 70% found once; its top ten account for around 4%. The sequence derives from a man aged 40-50 years in good health and CMV-seropositive. Sequencing input: PBMCs. The chain joins TRBV25-1 to TRBJ2-5; D is perhaps TRBD2 (7 bases). The CDR3 DNA follows: TGTGCCAGCATTCGATCTGGGGGGGCTAGTTCAGAGACCCAGTACTTC. Encoded protein: CASIRSGGASSETQYF. The complete variable domain, with remaining parts taken from reference TRBV25-1 and TRBJ2-5, reads EADIYQTPRYLVIGTGKKITLECSQTMGHDKMYWYQQDPGMELHLIHYSYGVNSTEKGDLSSESTVSRIRTEHFPLTLESARPSHTSQYLCASIRSGGASSETQYFGPGTRLLVL.